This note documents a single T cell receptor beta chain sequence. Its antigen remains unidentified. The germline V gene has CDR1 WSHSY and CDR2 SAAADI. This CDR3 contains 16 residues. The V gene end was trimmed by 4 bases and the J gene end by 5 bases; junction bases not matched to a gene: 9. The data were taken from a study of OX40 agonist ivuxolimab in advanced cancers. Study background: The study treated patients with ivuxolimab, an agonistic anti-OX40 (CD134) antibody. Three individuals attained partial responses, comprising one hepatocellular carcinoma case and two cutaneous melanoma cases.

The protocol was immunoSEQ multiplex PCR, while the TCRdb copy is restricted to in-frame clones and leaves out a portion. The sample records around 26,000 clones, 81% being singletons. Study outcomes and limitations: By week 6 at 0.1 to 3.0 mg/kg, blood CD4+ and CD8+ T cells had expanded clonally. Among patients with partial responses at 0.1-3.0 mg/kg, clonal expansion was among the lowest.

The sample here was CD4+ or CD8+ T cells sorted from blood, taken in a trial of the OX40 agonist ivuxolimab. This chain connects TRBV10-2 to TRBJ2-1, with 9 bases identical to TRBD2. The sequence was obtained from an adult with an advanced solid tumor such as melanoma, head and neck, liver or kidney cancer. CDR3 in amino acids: CASSVLAGGPNNEQFF. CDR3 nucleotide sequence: TGCGCCAGCAGTGTTCTGGCGGGAGGGCCGAACAATGAGCAGTTCTTC.